Listed here is a single TCR beta chain. These data originate in a study of T cell responses to AZD1222 COVID-19 vaccine. Profiled with immunoSEQ multiplex PCR; TCRdb holds only in-frame clones, not every one. This sample has some 99,000 clones, with around 87% found just once. The length of the CDR3 is 15 residues. The ends lost 1 base at V and 5 bases at J; junction bases unmatched: 4. Germline CDR1 reads SGHVS; CDR2 reads FNYEAQ. The chain links TRBV7-6 to TRBJ1-2; 10 nucleotides align to TRBD1. The sequence was collected from an adult who received the AZD1222 COVID-19 vaccine. Here the sequenced sample was peripheral blood, taken 28 days after the second AZD1222 dose. The CDR3, as DNA: TGTGCCAGCAGCTTAGGGACAGGGGGTACTTATGGCTACACCTTC. Amino acids: CASSLGTGGTYGYTF.